This T cell receptor (beta chain) derives from a study of identical twins (dated by TCRdb to the mid-2010s). At the level of the whole study: To test whether fetal clonotypes persist, this study deep-sequenced TCR alpha and beta repertoires from monozygotic twins, from unrelated adults of various ages, and from cord blood. Replicate twin experiments were performed at different times using different library preparation protocols to rule out contamination.

Only healthy Caucasian donors were included. Miltenyi CD45RO+ enrichment and human naive T-cell isolation kits were used to isolate memory (CD45RO+) and naive T cells from PBMC. General findings and caveats noted by the study authors: In beta out-of-frame sequences, excess twin sharing was weaker, because having fewer shared sequences lowered the signal-to-noise ratio. In monozygotic twins, out-of-frame TCR alpha sharing was systematically underestimated by recombination models, although the models agreed with sharing between unrelated individuals. Compared with coincidental sharing between unrelated individuals, out-of-frame TCR alpha sequences shared between twins had an excess of sequences with low generation probability. Zero-insertion analyses could be partly confounded by invariant T cells such as MAIT and iNKT, although diverse VJ usage argued against such confounding for most clonotypes. Because the same donors could not be followed over many years, the conclusions relied on cross-sectional statistical analysis. Abundant cord blood beta clonotypes had fewer insertions, young adult naive repertoires showed a similar but weaker trend, and memory repertoires showed no such trend.

Comments on this clonotype: No antigen is known for it. Base qualities are not recorded, but no much larger clone differs from it by a single base.

V lost 2 bases and J lost 2 bases; the stretch between them is 9 bases long. Reading from cysteine to phenylalanine, the CDR3 counts 14 amino acids. Only the CDR3 portion is preserved as DNA: 42 bases, with reading frame beginning at the first base. CDR1 SGHTA and CDR2 FQGNSA were looked up in the germline V gene. The library relied on 5' RACE. Instrument used: Illumina HiSeq 2000. A universal primer binding site was introduced by template switching, and a unique molecular identifier was present in the final cDNA, enabling accurate counting of TCR cDNA molecules. First-strand cDNA for TCR alpha and beta chains was synthesized from specific primers in the conserved constant-segment region. Each cDNA library was double barcoded, with a SMART-Mk sample barcode plus Illumina barcodes, to control for contamination. TruSeq adapter sequences and Illumina sample barcodes were added in two successive PCR steps. The TCR alpha and beta cDNA libraries were sequenced on the Illumina HiSeq platform using custom primers. The study's processing was this. Raw reads were processed with MiGEC to extract unique molecular identifiers, and MiXCR was used to determine CDR3 positions. Recombination models were inferred per individual with the repgenHMM and IGoR tools using an EM algorithm. Shared clonotype analysis was performed with the tcR package in R, normalizing sharing by the product of cloneset sizes. To study raw recombination free of thymic and clonal selection effects, out-of-frame nonproductive sequences were analyzed. TCRdb reran the public reads through fastp at Q25 and MiXCR, keeping productive beta chains. Under each unique CDR3 protein, matching rows form one entry showing the most common genes and DNA. These V and J calls originate from TCRdb's pipeline instead of the authors' own analysis. For this sample the table gives about 250,000 distinct CDR3 sequences, of which over 12% were detected only once. The ten most abundant clones make up around 9% of the sample.

Sequencing input: memory (CD45RO+) T cells sorted from blood. Read against the paper, the sample's cell subset or site label means: CD45RO+ enriched T cells. Rearrangement joined TRBV7-2 to TRBJ1-2; no D gene is confidently identified. The origin of this receptor is a young woman in good health. The encoded CDR3 is CASSLLGQNYGYTF. The nucleotides are TGTGCCAGCAGCTTACTGGGTCAAAACTATGGCTACACCTTC.